Here is one TCR beta chain with its context. Profiled with immunoSEQ multiplex PCR; TCRdb holds only in-frame clones, not every one. The top ten clones hold around 0.0099% of a sample with 600,000 to 900,000 clones, approximately 83% of them seen once. This record comes from a study of shared T cell receptors in the human thymus. Germline CDR1 is LNHDA and CDR2 is SQIVND (reference sequence). The CDR3 has 17 residues. V dropped 4 bases and J dropped 1 base, with 19 bases sitting between them. The data also belong to a second study, concerning human thymus T cells. That source reports: Thymus tissue for the work was resected from patients undergoing corrective heart surgery. Across thymic and blood repertoires, the usage of V and J genes appeared to be biased.

The clonotype comes from a girl under two years old with a congenital heart defect. The sequenced sample consisted of thymocytes. This rearrangement joins TRBV19 to TRBJ1-1; a weak D match, TRBD1 (5 bases). This CDR3 is CASSKQYREGTNTEAFF. CDR3 nucleotides: TGTGCCAGTAGTAAACAATATCGGGAGGGGACGAACACTGAAGCTTTCTTT.